One and the same sample provided the 9 T cell receptor beta chains below, sequenced in a study of T cell changes during pregnancy in multiple sclerosis. Produced via immunoSEQ multiplex PCR; TCRdb's table is partial and in-frame only. This sample carries around 84,000 clones, 94% of them seen once, and the ten largest clones take more than 0.85%. The specimen was peripheral blood, collected in the second trimester of pregnancy. These TCRs come from a female donor in good health, enrolled as a control in a pregnancy study.

This clone showed up just once. CDR3 region: CASLSGQTEGHEQFF. The CDR3, as DNA: TGTGCCAGTCTCTCGGGGCAGACGGAGGGTCATGAGCAGTTCTTC. V is TRBV6-6 and J is TRBJ2-1; D might be TRBD2 (6 bases). This CDR3 is 15 amino acids long. V lost 9 bases and J lost 8, with 23 bases in between. The germline V gene encodes CDR1 MNHNY and CDR2 SVGAGI (reference sequence).

The J gene is TRBJ2-3, the V gene TRBV18, with D possibly TRBD2 on 6 matching bases. CDR1 is KGHSH, CDR2 LQKENI, per germline. The CDR3 covers 16 residues. With 3 bases removed from V and 3 bases from J, the gap between germline ends came to 16 bases. CDR3 sequence: CASSPFSAGGTDTQYF. For the CDR3, the DNA is TGTGCCAGCTCACCTTTCTCAGCGGGCGGGACAGATACGCAGTATTTT. Drawing the rest from reference TRBV18 and TRBJ2-3, the complete variable domain is NAGVMQNPRHLVRRRGQEARLRCSPMKGHSHVYWYRQLPEEGLKFMVYLQKENIIDESGMPKERFSAEFPKEGPSILRIQQVVRGDSAAYFCASSPFSAGGTDTQYFGPGTRLTVL.

This clone was found once. The V and J genes are TRBV4-1 and TRBJ2-7; TRBD2 agrees at 8 bases. Trimming took 0 bases from V and 6 from J; bases not matched to a gene: 13. Germline CDR1 and CDR2: MGHRA and YSYEKL. The CDR3 is 17 residues long. The CDR3 loop is CASSQDFYTGGRIEQYF. The CDR3, as DNA: TGCGCCAGCAGCCAAGACTTTTATACGGGAGGGCGAATCGAGCAGTACTTC.

The chain combines TRBV28 with TRBJ1-4; 7 bases line up with TRBD1. The germline V gene encodes CDR1 MDHEN and CDR2 SYDVKM. The V gene end was trimmed by 3 bases and the J gene end by 6 bases; junction bases not matched to a gene: 1. The CDR3 covers 13 residues. The CDR3 DNA sequence: TGTGCCAGCAGTTTCGACAGGGATGAAAAACTGTTTTTT. Translation gives CASSFDRDEKLFF.

This chain joins TRBV28 and TRBJ2-7, with no clear D. Germline loops: CDR1 MDHEN, CDR2 SYDVKM. Trimming shortened V by 3 bases and J by 5 bases, and 17 bases separated the two germline ends. CDR3 length: 15 amino acids. The DNA for the CDR3 is TGTGCCAGCAGTTTCCTGGGCCCCGCAGCCAACGAGCAGTACTTC. This codes for CASSFLGPAANEQYF.

The chain uses TRBV11-2 and TRBJ2-3; tentative D call: TRBD2 (6 bases). Germline CDR1 SGHAT, CDR2 FQNNGV. The CDR3 is 16 amino acids. The V end lost 1 base, the J end lost 0 bases, and 11 bases lay between the germline ends. The CDR3 bases are TGTGCCAGCAGCTTAGCGGGAGAATTTAGCACAGATACGCAGTATTTT. It yields the protein CASSLAGEFSTDTQYF.

The V gene is TRBV23-1, the J gene TRBJ1-1; D gene uncertain. TRBV23-1 is an ORF for which the function is uncertain. V dropped 2 bases and J dropped 0 bases, with 13 bases sitting between them. The CDR3 runs 16 residues. CDR3 bases: TGCGCCAGCAGTCAAATTGGCCACAGCATGAACACTGAAGCTTTCTTT. It specifies CASSQIGHSMNTEAFF.

The V call is TRBV10-3, the J call TRBJ1-4; 8 positions match TRBD1. Germline V gives CDR1 ENHRY, CDR2 SYGVKD. V lost 0 bases, J lost 8 bases, and 5 bases stayed unmatched. This CDR3 is 15 amino acids long. CDR3 bases: TGTGCCATCAGTGAGTCGGACAGGGTGGACGAAAAACTGTTTTTT. Translating it yields CAISESDRVDEKLFF.

The rearrangement joins TRBV9 to TRBJ1-4; D might be TRBD1 (5 bases). The CDR3 covers 15 residues. V was trimmed by 4 bases and J by 1 base, leaving 11 bases between them. CDR1 is SGDLS and CDR2 is YYNGEE in the germline V gene. CDR3 in amino acids: CASSPLGGTNEKLFF. The DNA for the CDR3 is TGTGCCAGCAGCCCCCTCGGGGGAACTAATGAAAAACTGTTTTTT.